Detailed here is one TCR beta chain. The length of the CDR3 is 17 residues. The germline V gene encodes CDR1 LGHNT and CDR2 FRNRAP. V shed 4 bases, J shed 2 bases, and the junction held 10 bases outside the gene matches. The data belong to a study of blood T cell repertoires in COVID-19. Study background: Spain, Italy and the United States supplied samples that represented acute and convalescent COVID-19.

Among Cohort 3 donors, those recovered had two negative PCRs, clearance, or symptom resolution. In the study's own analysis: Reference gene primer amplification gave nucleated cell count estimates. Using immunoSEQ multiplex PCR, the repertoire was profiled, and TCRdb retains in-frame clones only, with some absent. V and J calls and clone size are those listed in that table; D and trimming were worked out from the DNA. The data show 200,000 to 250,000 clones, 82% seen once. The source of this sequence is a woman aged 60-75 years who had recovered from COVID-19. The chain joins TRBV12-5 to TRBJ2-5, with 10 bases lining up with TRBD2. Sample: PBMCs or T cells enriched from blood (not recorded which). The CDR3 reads CASGSRGTSGAQETQYF. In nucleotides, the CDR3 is TGTGCTAGTGGTTCCCGAGGCACTAGCGGGGCACAAGAGACCCAGTACTTC.